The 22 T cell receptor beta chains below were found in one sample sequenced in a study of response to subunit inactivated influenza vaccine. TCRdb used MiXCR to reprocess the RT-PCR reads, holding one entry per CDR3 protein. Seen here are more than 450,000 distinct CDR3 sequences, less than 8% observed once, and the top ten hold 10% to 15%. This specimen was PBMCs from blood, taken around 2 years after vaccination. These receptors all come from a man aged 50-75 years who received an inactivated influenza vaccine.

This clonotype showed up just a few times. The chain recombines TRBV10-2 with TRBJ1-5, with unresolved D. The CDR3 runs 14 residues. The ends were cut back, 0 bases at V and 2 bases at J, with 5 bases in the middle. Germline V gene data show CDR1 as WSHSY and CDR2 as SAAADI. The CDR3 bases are TGCGCCAGCAGTGAGTCAGGAGGCAATCAGCCCCAGCATTTT. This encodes CASSESGGNQPQHF.

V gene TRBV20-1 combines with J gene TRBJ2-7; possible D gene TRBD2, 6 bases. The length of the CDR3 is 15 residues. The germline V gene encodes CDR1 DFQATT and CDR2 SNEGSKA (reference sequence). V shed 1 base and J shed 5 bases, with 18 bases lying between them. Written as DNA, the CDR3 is TGCAGTGCTAGAGCTCTTGAGACTAGTTTAAACGAGCAGTACTTC. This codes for CSARALETSLNEQYF.

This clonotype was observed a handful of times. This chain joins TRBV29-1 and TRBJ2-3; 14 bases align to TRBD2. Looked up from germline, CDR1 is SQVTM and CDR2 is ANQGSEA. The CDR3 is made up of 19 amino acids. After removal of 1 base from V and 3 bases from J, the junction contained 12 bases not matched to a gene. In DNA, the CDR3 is TGCAGCGTTGAAGCCCCCGGGACTAGCGGGAGTCATGGAACAGATACGCAGTATTTT. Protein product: CSVEAPGTSGSHGTDTQYF.

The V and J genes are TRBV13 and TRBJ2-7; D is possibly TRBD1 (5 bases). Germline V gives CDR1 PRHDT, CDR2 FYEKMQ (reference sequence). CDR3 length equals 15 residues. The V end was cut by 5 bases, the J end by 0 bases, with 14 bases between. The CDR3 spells CASSPRQKSSYEQYF. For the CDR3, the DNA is TGTGCCAGCAGCCCCAGACAGAAGAGCTCCTACGAGCAGTACTTC.

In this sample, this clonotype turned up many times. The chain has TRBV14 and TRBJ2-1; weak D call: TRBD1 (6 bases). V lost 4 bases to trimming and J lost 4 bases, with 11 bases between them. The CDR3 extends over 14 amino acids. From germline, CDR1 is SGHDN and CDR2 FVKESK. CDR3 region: CASSRRQAYNEQFF. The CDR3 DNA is TGTGCCAGCAGCCGGAGACAGGCTTACAATGAGCAGTTCTTC.

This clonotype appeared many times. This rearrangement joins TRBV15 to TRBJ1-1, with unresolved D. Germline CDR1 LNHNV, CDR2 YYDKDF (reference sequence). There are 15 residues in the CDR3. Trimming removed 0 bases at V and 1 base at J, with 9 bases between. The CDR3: CATSRERIQNTEAFF. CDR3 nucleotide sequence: TGTGCCACCAGCAGAGAACGGATTCAGAACACTGAAGCTTTCTTT.

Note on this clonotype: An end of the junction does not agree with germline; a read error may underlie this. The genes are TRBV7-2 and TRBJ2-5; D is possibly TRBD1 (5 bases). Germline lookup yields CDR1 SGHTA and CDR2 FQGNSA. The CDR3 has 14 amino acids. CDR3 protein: CVSSVGWGLETQYF. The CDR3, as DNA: TGTGTCAGCAGCGTGGGATGGGGCCTTGAGACCCAGTACTTC.

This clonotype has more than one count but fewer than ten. The CDR3 nucleotides are TGCAGTGCTAGAGATCGGCTAGGCCCCTCTCTCAATGAGCAGTTCTTC. Its translation is CSARDRLGPSLNEQFF. The chain recombines TRBV20-1 with TRBJ2-1, with D unclear. V was shortened by 0 bases and J by 6 bases, with 18 bases between the two germline ends. The CDR3 contains 16 residues. Looked up from germline, CDR1 is DFQATT and CDR2 is SNEGSKA (reference sequence).

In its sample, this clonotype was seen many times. The CDR3 DNA sequence: TGTGCCATCAGTGAGTCAATACGGGCAGGGTCAAGCACAGATACGCAGTATTTT. Its protein product is CAISESIRAGSSTDTQYF. The J gene is TRBJ2-3, the V gene TRBV10-3, with a weak D call TRBD1 (5 bases). The V gene lost 0 bases and the J gene lost 0 bases, with 16 bases spanning the gap. Germline CDR1 and CDR2: ENHRY and SYGVKD. The CDR3 is 18 amino acids.

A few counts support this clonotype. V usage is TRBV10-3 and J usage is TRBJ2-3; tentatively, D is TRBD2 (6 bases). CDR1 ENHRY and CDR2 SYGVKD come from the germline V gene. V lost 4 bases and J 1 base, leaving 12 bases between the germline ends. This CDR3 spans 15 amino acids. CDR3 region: CAISVRASGTDTQYF. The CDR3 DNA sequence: TGTGCCATCAGTGTAAGAGCTAGCGGCACAGATACGCAGTATTTT.

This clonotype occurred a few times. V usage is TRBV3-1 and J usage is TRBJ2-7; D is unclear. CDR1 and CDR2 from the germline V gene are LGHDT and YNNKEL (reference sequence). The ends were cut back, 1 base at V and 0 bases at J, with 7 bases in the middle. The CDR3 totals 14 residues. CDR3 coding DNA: TGTGCCAGCAGCCAAGTTTTAGCCTCCTACGAGCAGTACTTC. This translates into CASSQVLASYEQYF.

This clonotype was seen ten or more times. The CDR3 sequence is CASSLMDEQYF. Written as DNA, the CDR3 is TGTGCCAGCAGTTTAATGGACGAGCAGTACTTC. V and J are TRBV12-3 or TRBV12-4 and TRBJ2-7, with D unclear. V was trimmed by 2 bases and J by 5 bases, leaving 4 bases between them. This CDR3 is 11 amino acids long.

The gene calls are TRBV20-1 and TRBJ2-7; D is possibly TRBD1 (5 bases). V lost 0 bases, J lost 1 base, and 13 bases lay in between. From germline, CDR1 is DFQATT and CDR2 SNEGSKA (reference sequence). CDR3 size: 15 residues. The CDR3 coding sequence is TGCAGTGCTAGAGATCTAGGGAAGGGGTCCTACGAGCAGTACTTC. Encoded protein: CSARDLGKGSYEQYF.

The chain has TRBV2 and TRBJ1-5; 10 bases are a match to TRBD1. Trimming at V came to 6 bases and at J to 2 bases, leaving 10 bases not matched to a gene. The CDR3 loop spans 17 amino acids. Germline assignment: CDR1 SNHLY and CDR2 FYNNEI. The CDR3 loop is CASSRADRGYGNQPQHF. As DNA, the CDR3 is TGTGCCAGCAGCCGCGCGGACAGGGGGTATGGCAATCAGCCCCAGCATTTT.

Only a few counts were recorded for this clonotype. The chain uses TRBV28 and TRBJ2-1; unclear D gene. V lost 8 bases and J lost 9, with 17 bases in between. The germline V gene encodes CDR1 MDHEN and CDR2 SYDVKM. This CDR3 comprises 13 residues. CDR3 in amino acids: CASYAASGSEQFF. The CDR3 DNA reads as TGTGCCAGCTATGCCGCTTCGGGCAGTGAGCAGTTCTTC.

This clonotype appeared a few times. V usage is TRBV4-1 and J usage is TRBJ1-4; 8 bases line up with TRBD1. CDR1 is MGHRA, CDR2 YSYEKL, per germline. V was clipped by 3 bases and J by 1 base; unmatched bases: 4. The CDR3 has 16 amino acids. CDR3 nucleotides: TGCGCCAGCAGCCAGCTAACAGGGGGAACTAATGAAAAACTGTTTTTT. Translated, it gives CASSQLTGGTNEKLFF.

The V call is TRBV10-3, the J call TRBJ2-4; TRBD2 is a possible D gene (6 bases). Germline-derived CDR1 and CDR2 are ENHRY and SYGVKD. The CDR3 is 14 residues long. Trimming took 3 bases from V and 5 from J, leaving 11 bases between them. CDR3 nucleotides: TGTGCCATCAGTGAAGGGACTCTTCAAAACATTCAGTACTTC. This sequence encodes CAISEGTLQNIQYF.

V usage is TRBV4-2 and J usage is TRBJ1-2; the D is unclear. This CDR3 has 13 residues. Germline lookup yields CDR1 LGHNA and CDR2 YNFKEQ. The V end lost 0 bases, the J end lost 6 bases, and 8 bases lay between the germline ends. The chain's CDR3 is CASSQDRLDGYTF. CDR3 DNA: TGTGCCAGCAGCCAAGATCGGTTGGATGGCTACACCTTC.

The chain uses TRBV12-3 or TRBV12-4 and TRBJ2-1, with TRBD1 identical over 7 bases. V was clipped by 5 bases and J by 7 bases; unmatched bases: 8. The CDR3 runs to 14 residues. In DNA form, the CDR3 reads TGTGCCAGCAGTGTCCCGGGACAGACAAATGAGCAGTTCTTC. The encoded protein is CASSVPGQTNEQFF.

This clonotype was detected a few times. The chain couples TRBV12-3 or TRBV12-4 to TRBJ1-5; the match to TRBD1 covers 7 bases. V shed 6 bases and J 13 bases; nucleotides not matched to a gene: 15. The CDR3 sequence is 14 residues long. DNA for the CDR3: TGTGCCAGCAGCCTCGGGGGACAGTCCAATCATCAGCATTTT. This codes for CASSLGGQSNHQHF.

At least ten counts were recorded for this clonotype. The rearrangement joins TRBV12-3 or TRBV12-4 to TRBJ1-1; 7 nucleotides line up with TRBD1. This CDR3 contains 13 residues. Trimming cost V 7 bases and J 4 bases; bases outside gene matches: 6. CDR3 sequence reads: CASTAQGTTEAFF. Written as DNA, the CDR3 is TGTGCCAGCACCGCACAGGGGACCACTGAAGCTTTCTTT.

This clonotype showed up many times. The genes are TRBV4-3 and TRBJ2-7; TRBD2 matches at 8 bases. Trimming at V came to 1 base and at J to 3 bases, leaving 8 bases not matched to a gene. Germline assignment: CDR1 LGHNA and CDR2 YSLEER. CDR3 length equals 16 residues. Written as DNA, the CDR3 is TGCGCCAGCAGCCAAGCGGGGGGGAAAGGGATCTACGAGCAGTACTTC. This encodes CASSQAGGKGIYEQYF.